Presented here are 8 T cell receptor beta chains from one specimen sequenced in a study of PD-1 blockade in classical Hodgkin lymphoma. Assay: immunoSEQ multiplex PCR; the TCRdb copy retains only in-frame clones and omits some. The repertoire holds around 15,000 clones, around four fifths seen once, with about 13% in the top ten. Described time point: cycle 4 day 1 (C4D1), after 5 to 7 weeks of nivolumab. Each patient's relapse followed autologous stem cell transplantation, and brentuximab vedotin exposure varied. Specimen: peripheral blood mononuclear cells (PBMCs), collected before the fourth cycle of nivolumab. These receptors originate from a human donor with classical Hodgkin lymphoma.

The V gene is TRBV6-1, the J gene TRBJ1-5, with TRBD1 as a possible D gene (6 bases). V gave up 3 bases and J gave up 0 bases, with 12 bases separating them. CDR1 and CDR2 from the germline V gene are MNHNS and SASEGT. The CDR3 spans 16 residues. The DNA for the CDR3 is TGTGCCAGCAGTGATAGGGGGGGAGCTAGCAATCAGCCCCAGCATTTT. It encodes CASSDRGGASNQPQHF.

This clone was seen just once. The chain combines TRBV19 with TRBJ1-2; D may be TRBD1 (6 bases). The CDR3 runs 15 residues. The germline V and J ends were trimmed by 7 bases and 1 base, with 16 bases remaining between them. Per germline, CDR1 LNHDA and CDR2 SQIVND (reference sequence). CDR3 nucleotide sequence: TGTGCCAGTAACCCTCTGACAGGAATTAACTATGGCTACACCTTC. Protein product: CASNPLTGINYGYTF.

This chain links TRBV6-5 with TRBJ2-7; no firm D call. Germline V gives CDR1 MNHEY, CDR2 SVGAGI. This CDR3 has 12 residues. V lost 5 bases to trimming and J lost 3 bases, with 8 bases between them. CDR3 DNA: TGTGCCAGCAGTACGAAGGGCTACGAGCAGTACTTC. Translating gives CASSTKGYEQYF.

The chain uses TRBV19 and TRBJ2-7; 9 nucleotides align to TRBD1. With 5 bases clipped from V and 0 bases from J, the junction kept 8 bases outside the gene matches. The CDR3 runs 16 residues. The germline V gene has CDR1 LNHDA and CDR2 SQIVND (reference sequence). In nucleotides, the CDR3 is TGTGCCAGTAGTCGCTGGACAGGGGAATACTCCTACGAGCAGTACTTC. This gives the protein CASSRWTGEYSYEQYF.

CDR3 sequence: CASSVHKARFRDEQYF. DNA of the CDR3: TGTGCCAGCAGTGTCCATAAGGCGAGGTTCAGGGACGAGCAGTACTTC. This chain connects TRBV2 to TRBJ2-7, with D perhaps matching TRBD1 (5 bases). The CDR3 has 16 residues. V gave up 4 bases and J gave up 5 bases, with 21 bases separating them. From germline, CDR1 is SNHLY and CDR2 FYNNEI.

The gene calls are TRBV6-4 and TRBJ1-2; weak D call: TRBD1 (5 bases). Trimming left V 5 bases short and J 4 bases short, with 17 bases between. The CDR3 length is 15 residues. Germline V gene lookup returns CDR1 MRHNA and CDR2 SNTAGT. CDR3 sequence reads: CASSTQTGTIYGYTF. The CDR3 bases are TGTGCCAGCAGTACCCAAACCGGGACCATCTATGGCTACACCTTC.

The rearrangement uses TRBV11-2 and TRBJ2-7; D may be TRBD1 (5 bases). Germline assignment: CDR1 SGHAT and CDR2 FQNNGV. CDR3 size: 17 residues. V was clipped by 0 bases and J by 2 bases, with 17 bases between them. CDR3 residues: CASSLDRVRGRPYEQYF. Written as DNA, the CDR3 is TGTGCCAGCAGCTTAGATCGGGTTAGGGGCAGGCCCTACGAGCAGTACTTC.

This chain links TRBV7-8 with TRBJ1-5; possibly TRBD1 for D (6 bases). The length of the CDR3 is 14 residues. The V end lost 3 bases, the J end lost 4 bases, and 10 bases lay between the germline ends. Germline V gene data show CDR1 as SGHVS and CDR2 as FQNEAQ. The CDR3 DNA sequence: TGTGCCAGCAGCTTGTGGCAGGGGAATCAGCCCCAGCATTTT. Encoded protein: CASSLWQGNQPQHF.